These 29 T cell receptor beta chains were all obtained from the same sample, sequenced in a study of identical twins. TCRdb re-called the 5' RACE reads with MiXCR, one entry per CDR3 protein. Among 700,000 to 950,000 distinct CDR3 sequences, around an eighth were seen once, and the ten largest hold about 1.5%. These same records also appear under a second study, on yellow fever vaccine responses in identical twins.

Material: PBMCs. The receptors originated from a woman under 30 in good health.

The genes are TRBV6-2 or TRBV6-3 and TRBJ2-5; perhaps TRBD2 as D (6 bases). The CDR3 length is 14 residues. Germline values: CDR1 MNHEY, CDR2 SVGEGT. The V end lost 3 bases, the J end lost 5 bases, and 13 bases lay between the germline ends. The CDR3 sequence is CASSYRRAGETQYF. CDR3 coding DNA: TGTGCCAGCAGTTATCGGAGGGCCGGGGAGACCCAGTACTTC.

This clonotype was seen a few times. The chain joins TRBV27 to TRBJ2-2; D is perhaps TRBD2 (5 bases). Germline V gives CDR1 MNHEY, CDR2 SMNVEV (reference sequence). Trimming pared 3 bases from V and 6 bases from J, leaving 11 bases between. There are 14 residues in the CDR3. CDR3 protein: CASSFYGDPGELFF. For the CDR3, the DNA is TGTGCCAGCAGTTTTTACGGGGATCCCGGGGAGCTGTTTTTT.

This clonotype was detected only a few times. The V call is TRBV7-2, the J call TRBJ2-1; D uncertain. This CDR3 has 15 amino acids. V was trimmed by 3 bases and J by 3 bases, leaving 12 bases between them. Germline CDR1 and CDR2: SGHTA and FQGNSA. CDR3 DNA sequence: TGTGCCAGCAGCTTTGGGTTAGCTGACTACAATGAGCAGTTCTTC. It specifies CASSFGLADYNEQFF.

In this sample, this clonotype turned up a few times. This sequence joins TRBV4-1 and TRBJ2-1; D is possibly TRBD2 (5 bases). V shed 3 bases and J shed 4 bases, with 13 bases lying between them. Per the germline V gene, CDR1 is MGHRA and CDR2 is YSYEKL. The CDR3 is made up of 15 amino acids. The chain's CDR3 is CASSHEPRGYNEQFF. CDR3 DNA: TGCGCCAGCAGCCACGAACCCCGCGGGTACAATGAGCAGTTCTTC.

At least ten counts were recorded for this clonotype. The chain employs TRBV12-3 or TRBV12-4 and TRBJ2-1; 8 bases are a match to TRBD1. The CDR3 is 15 residues long. V shed 6 bases and J 8 bases; nucleotides not matched to a gene: 12. The CDR3 region is CASSRAGQGGDEQFF. CDR3 DNA: TGTGCCAGCAGCCGGGCAGGACAGGGTGGAGATGAGCAGTTCTTC.

The J gene is TRBJ1-5, the V gene TRBV28; D gene unclear. Looked up from germline, CDR1 is MDHEN and CDR2 is SYDVKM. The V and J ends lost 4 bases and 9 bases respectively, with 22 bases between them. There are 16 residues in the CDR3. As DNA, the CDR3 is TGTGCCAGCAGTTCAGAGGTCAAGGGCAGGCTTGGGCCCCAGCATTTT. Translation gives CASSSEVKGRLGPQHF.

This clonotype turned up a few times. J is TRBJ2-6 and V is TRBV7-2; D is possibly TRBD2 (5 bases). V shed 6 bases and J shed 8 bases, with 8 bases lying between them. Germline V lookup: CDR1 SGHTA, CDR2 FQGNSA. This CDR3 has 12 amino acids. The chain's CDR3 is CASSSGTNVLTF. CDR3 nucleotides: TGTGCCAGCAGTTCCGGGACCAACGTCCTGACTTTC.

This clonotype showed up just a few times. The genes are TRBV12-3 or TRBV12-4 and TRBJ1-5; 10 positions match TRBD1. The J segment lost 5 bases and the V segment lost 5 bases, leaving 9 bases of the junction unmatched. The CDR3 consists of 16 residues. CDR3 DNA sequence: TGTGCCAGCAGTAACCGGGACAGGGGTCGGGATCAGCCCCAGCATTTT. Its protein product is CASSNRDRGRDQPQHF.

As for this clonotype: A read error is possible here, since a much larger clone lies one base away. The V and J genes are TRBV7-9 and TRBJ2-1; no clear D gene. Germline lookup yields CDR1 SEHNR and CDR2 FQNEAQ (reference sequence). The CDR3 has 12 residues. CDR3 region: CASSKTYNEPFF. In DNA, the CDR3 is TGTGCCAGCAGCAAGACCTACAATGAGCCGTTCTTC.

This clonotype was picked up a small number of times. The chain couples TRBV7-2 to TRBJ2-7; D not resolved. Germline V gives CDR1 SGHTA, CDR2 FQGNSA. This CDR3 is built from 17 residues. Trimming removed 5 bases from V and 0 bases from J, with 20 bases in between. CDR3 nucleotide sequence: TGTGCCAGCAGCCCAAAGGCCCTTTGGCTACACTCCTACGAGCAGTACTTC. Translating gives CASSPKALWLHSYEQYF.

J is TRBJ2-1 and V is TRBV24-1; D is uncertain. The V end lost 5 bases, the J end lost 10 bases, and 11 bases lay between the germline ends. The CDR3 runs 12 residues. CDR1 and CDR2 from the germline V gene are KGHDR and SFDVKD. CDR3 bases: TGTGCCACCAGTGTCGCTAGGACCGAGCAGTTCTTC. The encoded protein is CATSVARTEQFF.

The sample holds a few counts of this clonotype. V gene TRBV15 combines with J gene TRBJ2-5; D is ambiguous. The germline V and J ends were trimmed by 5 bases and 5 bases, with 9 bases remaining between them. The CDR3 consists of 12 residues. Germline V gene lookup returns CDR1 LNHNV and CDR2 YYDKDF (reference sequence). CDR3 sequence reads: CATSSIGETQYF. As DNA, the CDR3 is TGTGCCACCAGCTCTATCGGGGAGACCCAGTACTTC.

This clonotype came up a few times. CDR3 sequence: CASSPTAPNEKLFF. The CDR3 DNA reads as TGCGCCAGCAGCCCAACGGCCCCTAATGAAAAACTGTTTTTT. This chain joins TRBV5-1 and TRBJ1-4; D not resolved. V was pared by 4 bases and J by 3 bases, with 10 bases between. Looked up from germline, CDR1 is SGHRS and CDR2 is YFSETQ. This CDR3 is built from 14 residues.

This clonotype showed up just a few times. V and J are TRBV7-3 and TRBJ2-3; the D gene is possibly TRBD2 (5 bases). Germline values: CDR1 SGHTA, CDR2 FQGTGA. The V gene lost 3 bases and the J gene lost 0 bases, with 13 bases spanning the gap. The CDR3 runs to 16 residues. The CDR3: CASSFRGTTSTDTQYF. The CDR3 DNA reads TGTGCCAGCAGCTTCCGGGGAACAACTAGCACAGATACGCAGTATTTT. Based on the CDR3 plus reference TRBV7-3 and TRBJ2-3, the full variable domain is GAGVSQTPSNKVTEKGKYVELRCDPISGHTALYWYRQSLGQGPEFLIYFQGTGAADDSGLPNDRFFAVRPEGSVSTLKIQRTERGDSAVYLCASSFRGTTSTDTQYFGPGTRLTVL.

The J gene is TRBJ2-1, the V gene TRBV5-1; D is possibly TRBD2 (7 bases). CDR3 length equals 17 residues. Germline CDR1 and CDR2: SGHRS and YFSETQ. The V gene lost 0 bases and the J gene lost 8 bases, with 21 bases spanning the gap. CDR3: CASSLGSGGPGSDEQFF. The CDR3 coding sequence is TGCGCCAGCAGCTTGGGCTCCGGGGGGCCTGGTAGCGATGAGCAGTTCTTC.

This clonotype was recorded a few times. This rearrangement joins TRBV3-1 to TRBJ2-7; TRBD1 is a possible D gene (5 bases). V dropped 2 bases and J dropped 2 bases, with 13 bases sitting between them. This CDR3 contains 15 residues. Germline CDR1 LGHDT, CDR2 YNNKEL (reference sequence). The CDR3: CASSQKRGPTYEQYF. The CDR3 coding sequence is TGTGCCAGCAGCCAAAAAAGGGGCCCTACCTACGAGCAGTACTTC.

This clonotype was detected a few times. The rearrangement uses TRBV7-2 and TRBJ2-1, with 13 nucleotides matching TRBD2. Per the germline V gene, CDR1 is SGHTA and CDR2 is FQGNSA. V lost 0 bases, J lost 7 bases, and 9 bases stayed unmatched. This CDR3 spans 18 amino acids. The CDR3 DNA is TGTGCCAGCAGCTTAGCGAGGACTAGCGGGAGTAGGTTAAATGAGCAGTTCTTC. Its protein is CASSLARTSGSRLNEQFF.

In its sample, this clonotype was seen a few times. This chain joins TRBV12-3 or TRBV12-4 and TRBJ2-1; 11 bases map to TRBD1. Unmatched junction bases numbered 6, after V lost 5 bases and J lost 9 bases. This CDR3 spans 14 amino acids. The CDR3 sequence is CASSHGQGAGEQFF. Written as DNA, the CDR3 is TGTGCCAGCAGTCACGGACAGGGGGCGGGTGAGCAGTTCTTC.

In this sample, this clonotype turned up a few times. CDR3 loop: CASSADRARETQYF. Written as DNA, the CDR3 is TGTGCCAGCAGCGCGGACAGGGCCCGGGAGACCCAGTACTTC. The chain has TRBV7-9 and TRBJ2-5; 8 positions match TRBD1. CDR1 and CDR2 (germline): SEHNR, FQNEAQ (reference sequence). The trim removed 5 bases at V and 5 bases at J, leaving 7 bases unmatched. The CDR3 has 14 residues.

For the CDR3, the DNA is TGTGCCAGCAGCTTTGGGACAGGCTCAACCTACGAGCAGTACTTC. Translation: CASSFGTGSTYEQYF. V is TRBV7-6 and J is TRBJ2-7, with TRBD1 matching 8 bases. Per the germline V gene, CDR1 is SGHVS and CDR2 is FNYEAQ. The CDR3 is 15 residues long. With V trimmed by 3 bases and J by 2 bases, 6 bases remained unmatched.

This clonotype was picked up a small number of times. The chain carries TRBV6-1 and TRBJ1-2; no reliable D call. Germline CDR1 is MNHNS and CDR2 is SASEGT. V lost 0 bases, J lost 4 bases, and 6 bases lay in between. This CDR3 comprises 13 residues. The CDR3 protein is CASSEATTYGYTF. CDR3 bases: TGTGCCAGCAGTGAAGCCACAACCTATGGCTACACCTTC.

This clonotype has at least ten counts. This sequence joins TRBV10-3 and TRBJ1-6, with 7 bases fitting TRBD1. The CDR3 spans 13 residues. Germline trimming cut 8 bases from V and 9 bases from J; bases unmatched to any gene: 7. The germline gives CDR1 ENHRY, CDR2 SYGVKD. The CDR3 nucleotides are TGTGCCATCGCAACAGGGGATGGTTCACCCCTCCACTTT. This sequence encodes CAIATGDGSPLHF.

This chain uses TRBV4-2 with TRBJ2-6; D remains unclear. V lost 8 bases and J lost 0, with 11 bases in between. Germline V gene sequence: CDR1 LGHNA, CDR2 YNFKEQ. There are 15 residues in the CDR3. The CDR3 coding sequence is TGTGCCAGCCAAAGGGAATACTCTGGGGCCAACGTCCTGACTTTC. It encodes CASQREYSGANVLTF.

This clonotype was observed a few times. V and J are TRBV12-3 or TRBV12-4 and TRBJ2-7; D may be TRBD1 or TRBD2 (5 bases each). This CDR3 comprises 15 residues. V dropped 2 bases and J dropped 4 bases, with 15 bases sitting between them. The CDR3 here is CASSLSGANFYEQYV. CDR3 bases: TGTGCCAGCAGTTTATCCGGGGCGAATTTTTACGAGCAGTACGTC.

The V call is TRBV4-1, the J call TRBJ2-2; 12 bases map to TRBD1. Germline V gene lookup returns CDR1 MGHRA and CDR2 YSYEKL. This CDR3 comprises 18 residues. The ends lost 6 bases at V and 5 bases at J; junction bases unmatched: 13. CDR3 in DNA: TGCGCCAGCAGAGCGAGCCGGGACAGGGGGCTTGGGACCGGGGAGCTGTTTTTT. As protein: CASRASRDRGLGTGELFF.

The genes are TRBV24-1 and TRBJ2-1, with D perhaps being TRBD1 or TRBD2 (5 bases each). The CDR3 consists of 18 residues. Germline V gene sequence: CDR1 KGHDR, CDR2 SFDVKD. Trimming left V 5 bases short and J 0 bases short, with 19 bases between. CDR3 sequence: CATSGDRLTDRSYNEQFF. The CDR3 nucleotides read TGTGCCACCAGTGGGGACCGCCTTACGGACCGCTCCTACAATGAGCAGTTCTTC.

This clonotype was picked up many times. The chain employs TRBV15 and TRBJ2-1; either TRBD1 or TRBD2 may fit D (5 bases each). V dropped 8 bases and J dropped 9 bases, with 11 bases sitting between them. The germline V gene encodes CDR1 LNHNV and CDR2 YYDKDF (reference sequence). This CDR3 contains 11 residues. The CDR3 spells CATGGFPEQFF. The CDR3 DNA reads TGTGCCACCGGGGGTTTCCCTGAGCAGTTCTTC.

This chain uses TRBV6-1 with TRBJ2-3; TRBD1 matches 7 bases. V lost 3 bases to trimming and J lost 2 bases; unmatched junction nucleotides: 8. The germline V gene has CDR1 MNHNS and CDR2 SASEGT. There are 16 residues in the CDR3. CDR3 coding DNA: TGTGCCAGCAGTGAGCGACAGGGATTCCTCACAGATACGCAGTATTTT. The encoded protein is CASSERQGFLTDTQYF.

The chain is built from TRBV11-2 and TRBJ2-7; tentative D call: TRBD1 (6 bases). CDR1 is SGHAT and CDR2 is FQNNGV in the germline V gene. The CDR3 consists of 15 residues. The V end was cut by 0 bases, the J end by 0 bases, with 9 bases between. As DNA, the CDR3 is TGTGCCAGCAGCTTAGACGACAGGAGCTCCTACGAGCAGTACTTC. Protein product: CASSLDDRSSYEQYF.